Following are 29 T cell receptor beta chains from one sample sequenced in a study of kidney transplant recipient with SARS-CoV-2 infection. MiXCR, applied by TCRdb to the reads, yields one record per CDR3 protein. This sample has under 300,000 distinct CDR3 sequences; less than 35% occur once, and the top ten carry 6% to 8.5%. Material: a blood sample, obtained at baseline and on approximately day 120 from a kidney transplant recipient. The receptors were gathered from a young adult male patient who had COVID-19 and was a kidney transplant recipient. The T cells may come from the graft donor.

This clonotype was recorded many times. The chain recombines TRBV27 with TRBJ2-3; no reliable D call. V was clipped by 2 bases and J by 10 bases, with 22 bases between them. Germline V lookup: CDR1 MNHEY, CDR2 SMNVEV (reference sequence). The CDR3 has 16 amino acids. The CDR3 nucleotides read TGTGCCAGCAGTTTAGGATACAACACATTCGCCGGTTCGCAGTATTTT. It is translated as CASSLGYNTFAGSQYF.

This clonotype showed up many times. J is TRBJ2-4 and V is TRBV30; D is unclear. Germline V gene data show CDR1 as GTSNPN and CDR2 as SVGIG (reference sequence). V lost 0 bases and J 2 bases, leaving 8 bases between the germline ends. The CDR3 runs to 14 residues. The CDR3: CAWSVGVTKNIQYF. CDR3 nucleotides: TGTGCCTGGAGTGTAGGAGTAACCAAAAACATTCAGTACTTC.

This clonotype was detected ten times or more. The chain couples TRBV28 to TRBJ1-2; D uncertain. This CDR3 has 13 residues. V lost 2 bases and J 7 bases, leaving 11 bases between the germline ends. Germline-derived CDR1 and CDR2 are MDHEN and SYDVKM. The CDR3 spells CASSLTKFGGYTF. The CDR3 DNA sequence: TGTGCCAGCAGTTTAACGAAATTCGGTGGCTACACCTTC.

There are many counts of this clonotype. The chain couples TRBV11-2 to TRBJ2-4; D unclear. V lost 0 bases and J 6 bases, leaving 12 bases between the germline ends. Germline V CDR1 and CDR2: SGHAT, FQNNGV. This CDR3 region has 15 residues. CDR3: CASSLDGSRGNIQYF. DNA for the CDR3: TGTGCCAGCAGCTTAGATGGGTCGCGAGGAAACATTCAGTACTTC.

About this clonotype: A much more abundant neighbour one base away suggests this may be a read error. The chain has TRBV16 and TRBJ1-2; D gene uncertain. The germline V and J ends were trimmed by 5 bases and 7 bases, with 26 bases remaining between them. The length of the CDR3 is 17 residues. CDR1 and CDR2 from the germline V gene are KGHSY and FQNENV. The CDR3 loop is CASSCSPVVRKTCGYTF. In DNA, the CDR3 is TGTGCCAGCAGCTGTAGCCCGGTCGTTAGAAAGACCTGTGGCTACACCTTC.

Concerning this clonotype: A much larger clone differs by one base, so this may be a read error. The V call is TRBV9, the J call TRBJ2-7; 11 bases align to TRBD2. CDR3 size: 15 residues. V shed 6 bases, J shed 3 bases, and the junction held 8 bases outside the gene matches. The germline V gene has CDR1 SGDLS and CDR2 YYNGEE. CDR3 loop: CASNAGLAANYEQYF. The CDR3 bases are TGTGCCAGCAACGCGGGACTAGCGGCAAACTACGAGCAGTACTTC.

Turning to this clonotype: A much larger clone sits a single nucleotide away, making a read error possible. The rearrangement joins TRBV11-2 to TRBJ2-7; 7 bases map to TRBD2. CDR1 is SGHAT and CDR2 is FQNNGV in the germline V gene. The CDR3 loop spans 15 amino acids. CDR3 residues: CARSLDWGGGHEQYF. The CDR3 coding sequence is TGTGCCCGCAGCTTGGATTGGGGGGGTGGACACGAGCAGTACTTC.

This clonotype has ten or more counts. The chain uses TRBV7-1 and TRBJ1-2; D call uncertain. TRBV7-1 has ORF status, its function being uncertain. V dropped 5 bases and J dropped 4 bases, with 23 bases sitting between them. There are 17 residues in the CDR3. The chain's CDR3 is CASSGIIHEGKTYGYTF. Written as DNA, the CDR3 is TGTGCCAGCAGCGGTATCATTCACGAGGGAAAGACCTATGGCTACACCTTC.

Note on this clonotype: A much larger clone differs by one base, so this may be a read error. The chain couples TRBV30 to TRBJ1-2, with TRBD1 matching 10 bases. CDR1 is GTSNPN, CDR2 SVGIG, per germline (reference sequence). Trimming at V came to 0 bases and at J to 12 bases, leaving 7 bases not matched to a gene. The CDR3 loop spans 13 amino acids. The CDR3 loop reads CAWSVSGTGVHTF. The CDR3 DNA reads as TGTGCCTGGAGTGTATCCGGGACAGGGGTCCACACCTTC.

This clonotype was observed many times. This rearrangement joins TRBV5-1 to TRBJ2-3; the D gene is possibly TRBD1 (7 bases). The CDR3 is 17 residues long. Trimming removed 0 bases at V and 8 bases at J, with 22 bases between. Per the germline V gene, CDR1 is SGHRS and CDR2 is YFSETQ. The CDR3 DNA is TGCGCCAGCAGCTTGGGAGACAGGGACGGACTGGGGGGTACGCAGTATTTT. Translation: CASSLGDRDGLGGTQYF.

To note about this clonotype: A read error may explain this, as a much larger clone is one base away. The chain is built from TRBV9 and TRBJ1-2; weak D call: TRBD1 (5 bases). This CDR3 comprises 12 residues. The germline gives CDR1 SGDLS, CDR2 YYNGEE. This chain's CDR3 is CTSSVARDGYTF. CDR3 bases: TGTACCAGCAGCGTAGCTAGGGACGGCTACACCTTC.

On this clonotype: This may arise from a read error, as a much more abundant clone is one base away. CDR3 sequence reads: CASSSMQGLTF. The CDR3 bases are TGTGCCAGCAGCTCAATGCAGGGACTAACCTTC. The chain has TRBV7-2 and TRBJ1-2, with D perhaps matching TRBD1 (5 bases). This CDR3 contains 11 residues. V dropped 4 bases and J dropped 14 bases, with 14 bases sitting between them. CDR1 and CDR2 (germline): SGHTA, FQGNSA. The full variable domain, its missing parts supplied by reference TRBV7-2 and TRBJ1-2, is GAGVSQSPSNKVTEKGKDVELRCDPISGHTALYWYRQSLGQGLEFLIYFQGNSAPDKSGLPSDRFSAERTGGSVSTLTIQRTQQEDSAVYLCASSSMQGLTFGSGTRLTVV.

There are a few counts of this clonotype. This clone may be a read error of a much larger clone one base away. V gene TRBV10-3 combines with J gene TRBJ1-4; no reliable D call. In germline, CDR1 is ENHRY, CDR2 SYGVKD. CDR3 length: 13 residues. CDR3 DNA sequence: TGTACCATCAGTGCGTCACCCACCGAAGGACTGTTTTTT. Protein: CTISASPTEGLFF.

This clonotype was observed at least ten times. Because the CDR3's place on the DNA is in doubt, the DNA is left out and the CDR3 is given as listed by TCRdb. The rearrangement links TRBV21-1 to TRBJ1-4. TRBV21-1 is termed a pseudogene. The CDR3 totals 18 residues, both ends included. CDR3 in amino acids: CASSLGVATRCIMKNCFF.

This sequence joins TRBV20-1 and TRBJ2-5, with a possible D match to TRBD2 (5 bases). Trimming stripped 6 bases from V and 4 bases from J, with 15 bases between. The CDR3 is 13 residues long. CDR1 is DFQATT, CDR2 SNEGSKA, per germline (reference sequence). The CDR3 DNA follows: TGCAGTGCCCCTATCCGGGAACGAGAGACCCAGTACTTC. Amino acids: CSAPIRERETQYF.

Remarks on this clonotype: One base away lies a much larger clone, so this may be a sequencing read error. Because the CDR3 is missing its conserved closing phenylalanine or tryptophan, this is likely a read error. The chain couples TRBV6-1 to TRBJ1-2; D is unresolved. Trimming took 5 bases from V and 4 from J, leaving 23 bases between them. CDR1 MNHNS and CDR2 SASEGT come from the germline V gene. The CDR3 has 17 amino acids. CDR3 sequence reads: CASSKPLSMRKTYGYTL. The CDR3, as DNA: TGTGCCAGCAGTAAGCCGCTCTCTATGCGAAAGACCTATGGCTACACCCTC.

The chain couples TRBV14 to TRBJ2-1, with 7 bases identical to TRBD2. The germline V gene encodes CDR1 SGHDN and CDR2 FVKESK. The CDR3 extends over 18 amino acids. V shed 1 base and J 3 bases; nucleotides not matched to a gene: 12. The CDR3 region is CASSQGSPVGRFYNEQFF. Here the CDR3 DNA reads TGTGCCAGCAGCCAAGGATCCCCAGTCGGGAGGTTCTACAATGAGCAGTTCTTC.

Turning to this clonotype: This may be a read error: a much more frequent sequence differs by one nucleotide. The chain carries TRBV6-2 or TRBV6-3 and TRBJ1-2, with D possibly being TRBD1 (6 bases). Looked up from germline, CDR1 is MNHEY and CDR2 is SVGEGT. The CDR3 totals 13 residues. The CDR3 DNA is TGTGCCGGCAGTTATGGGACACTCTATGGCTACACCTTC. This encodes CAGSYGTLYGYTF.

Worth noting for this clonotype: It may be a read error: a sequence one base away is much more abundant. The chain couples TRBV3-2 to TRBJ2-1. The J call is doubtful: the DNA matches TRBJ2-5 better. TRBV3-2 is termed a pseudogene. The CDR3 contains 11 residues. CDR3 bases: TGTACCAGCAGCCAACTTCGGACCCAGTACTTC. This sequence encodes CTSSQLRTQYF.

Comments on this clonotype: A read error may explain this, as a much larger clone is one base away. V usage is TRBV24-1 and J usage is TRBJ2-3; D gene ambiguous. The germline CDR1 and CDR2 sequences are KGHDR and SFDVKD. The CDR3 is 16 residues long. The V end lost 3 bases, the J end lost 6 bases, and 18 bases lay between the germline ends. CDR3 nucleotides: TGTGCCACCAGTGATCGACGACCTCCAAGTGTGGATACGCAGTATTTT. It encodes CATSDRRPPSVDTQYF.

Ten or more counts support this clonotype. V usage is TRBV5-4 and J usage is TRBJ1-2; D call uncertain. The CDR3 is 16 amino acids. V was trimmed by 7 bases and J by 4 bases, leaving 23 bases between them. Per the germline V gene, CDR1 is SGHNT and CDR2 is YYREEE (reference sequence). As DNA, the CDR3 is TGTGCCAGCCGGGCTGACGTACCAGGAAAGACCTATGGCTACACCTTC. This translates into CASRADVPGKTYGYTF.

This clonotype was counted many times. V and J are TRBV15 and TRBJ2-5; D is possibly TRBD2 (5 bases). Trimming took off 1 base at V and 5 bases at J, with 11 bases between the two ends. Per germline, CDR1 LNHNV and CDR2 YYDKDF (reference sequence). The CDR3 is 14 residues long. CDR3 in amino acids: CATSRVVERETQYF. CDR3 sequence (DNA): TGTGCCACCAGCAGAGTTGTGGAGCGGGAGACCCAGTACTTC.

A word on this clonotype: Possible read error: a much larger clone is one base away. V gene TRBV2 combines with J gene TRBJ2-7; 7 positions agree with TRBD1. Germline V gives CDR1 SNHLY, CDR2 FYNNEI. CDR3 length equals 14 residues. The CDR3 coding sequence is TGTGCCAGCAGTGGACAGGGTAGTTCCTACGGGCAGTACTTC. Its protein product is CASSGQGSSYGQYF.

This clonotype was seen ten or more times. The chain carries TRBV30 and TRBJ2-7; D unresolved. V was cut by 4 bases and J by 3 bases, with 10 bases left in between. The length of the CDR3 is 12 residues. Germline CDR1 reads GTSNPN; CDR2 reads SVGIG (reference sequence). CDR3 DNA sequence: TGTGCCTGGATGAGCGAAGGCTACGAGCAGTACTTC. This encodes CAWMSEGYEQYF.

This clonotype was observed at least ten times. The chain combines TRBV6-5 with TRBJ1-2; D gene ambiguous. The CDR3 sequence is 17 residues long. The germline V gene has CDR1 MNHEY and CDR2 SVGAGI. V was pared by 4 bases and J by 4 bases, with 22 bases between. As DNA, the CDR3 is TGTGCCAGCAGTTTTCGCGACTCTATGCGAAAGACCTATGGCTACACCTTC. Translated, it gives CASSFRDSMRKTYGYTF.

To note about this clonotype: Since a much larger clone is just one base distant, this may be a read error. This chain joins TRBV12-2 and TRBJ1-2. TRBV12-2 is a listed pseudogene. This CDR3 contains 17 residues. CDR3 bases: TGTGCAGGTCGCGTGCCCAGGACTCCACGAAAGACCTATGGCTACACCTTC. Its translation is CAGRVPRTPRKTYGYTF.

This clonotype was seen at least ten times. The chain recombines TRBV10-2 with TRBJ1-2; the D is unclear. The CDR3 spans 17 residues. Trimming took off 5 bases at V and 4 bases at J, with 23 bases between the two ends. Germline CDR1 WSHSY, CDR2 SAAADI. The CDR3 sequence: CASSLQHTSRKTYGYTF. Here the CDR3 DNA reads TGCGCCAGCAGTCTGCAGCACACTTCTAGAAAGACCTATGGCTACACCTTC.

Turning to this clonotype: A clone one base away is much larger, so this may be a read error. This chain connects TRBV6-5 to TRBJ1-1; a weak D match, TRBD1 (5 bases). The CDR3 runs to 13 residues. V was shortened by 5 bases and J by 7 bases, with 14 bases between the two germline ends. Germline V lookup: CDR1 MNHEY, CDR2 SVGAGI. The CDR3: CASSRGTGHEAFF. CDR3 nucleotides: TGTGCCAGCAGTCGCGGGACGGGTCATGAAGCTTTCTTT.

This clonotype has ten or more counts. The chain links TRBV28 to TRBJ1-5, with a weak D call TRBD1 (5 bases). With 5 bases removed from V and 4 bases from J, the gap between germline ends came to 15 bases. This CDR3 region has 15 residues. Germline values: CDR1 MDHEN, CDR2 SYDVKM. The CDR3 coding sequence is TGTGCCAGCAGTATGATCAGCAGGGAGAATCAGCCCCAGCATTTT. Residues: CASSMISRENQPQHF.